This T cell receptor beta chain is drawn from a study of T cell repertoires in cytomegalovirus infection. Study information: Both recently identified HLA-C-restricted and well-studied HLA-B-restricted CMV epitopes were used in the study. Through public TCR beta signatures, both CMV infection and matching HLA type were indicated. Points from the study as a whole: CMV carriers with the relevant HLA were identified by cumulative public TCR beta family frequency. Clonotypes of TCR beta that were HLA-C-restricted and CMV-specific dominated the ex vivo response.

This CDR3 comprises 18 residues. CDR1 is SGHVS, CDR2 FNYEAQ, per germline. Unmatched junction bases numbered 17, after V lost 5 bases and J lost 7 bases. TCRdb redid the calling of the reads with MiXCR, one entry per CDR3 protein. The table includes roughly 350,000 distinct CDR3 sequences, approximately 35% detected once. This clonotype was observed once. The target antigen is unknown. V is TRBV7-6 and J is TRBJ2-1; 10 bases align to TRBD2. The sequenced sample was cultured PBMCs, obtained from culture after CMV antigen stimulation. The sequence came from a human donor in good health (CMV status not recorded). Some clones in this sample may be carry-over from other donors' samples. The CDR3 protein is CASSRIRPRTSGKNEQFF. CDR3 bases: TGTGCCAGCAGCCGTATTCGACCTCGAACTAGCGGGAAGAATGAGCAGTTCTTC.